These 26 T cell receptor beta chains were all obtained from the same sample, sequenced in a study of neurological immune-mediated disorders. TCRdb used MiXCR to reprocess the 5' RACE reads, holding one entry per CDR3 protein. The profile shows 95,000 to 150,000 distinct CDR3 sequences, about 3.2% of them singletons. Source material: PBMCs. These receptors were collected from a woman under 40 with multiple sclerosis.

The sample holds many counts of this clonotype. The chain employs TRBV3-1 and TRBJ1-1, with D maybe TRBD1 (6 bases). The V end lost 4 bases, the J end lost 6 bases, and 21 bases lay between the germline ends. Germline V gene lookup returns CDR1 LGHDT and CDR2 YNNKEL (reference sequence). This CDR3 has 16 amino acids. CDR3 DNA: TGTGCCAGCAGCCCCGGATCTACACAGGGTTCGGCTGAAGCTTTCTTT. It specifies CASSPGSTQGSAEAFF.

This clonotype was counted ten times or more. V usage is TRBV6-6 and J usage is TRBJ2-7, with D maybe TRBD1 (6 bases). Germline CDR1 MNHNY, CDR2 SVGAGI (reference sequence). V gave up 6 bases and J gave up 6 bases, with 12 bases separating them. CDR3 length: 12 residues. In nucleotides, the CDR3 is TGTGCCAGCAGGGAAACAGGGACCGAGCAGTACTTC. This encodes CASRETGTEQYF.

This clonotype was picked up many times. This sequence joins TRBV7-2 and TRBJ2-7, with 7 bases identical to TRBD1. Germline V CDR1 and CDR2: SGHTA, FQGNSA. The junction had 7 bases not matched to a gene; V was cut back by 3 bases and J by 2 bases. The CDR3 extends over 15 amino acids. The CDR3 coding sequence is TGTGCCAGCAGCTTTACCGGGACAGACCCCTACGAGCAGTACTTC. Translated, it gives CASSFTGTDPYEQYF.

Points on this clonotype: A much larger clone lies one base from this, so it may be a read error. The chain has TRBV20-1 and TRBJ2-2; D call uncertain. With 3 bases removed from V and 1 base from J, the gap between germline ends came to 12 bases. The CDR3 is 15 residues long. CDR1 DFQATT and CDR2 SNEGSKA come from the germline V gene (reference sequence). CDR3 protein: CSASGVLMNTGELFF. CDR3 coding DNA: TGCAGTGCTAGCGGTGTACTAATGAACACCGGGGAGCTGTTTTTT.

In this sample, this clonotype turned up many times. V usage is TRBV3-1 and J usage is TRBJ2-2; TRBD1 matches at 8 bases. Germline V lookup: CDR1 LGHDT, CDR2 YNNKEL (reference sequence). CDR3 length: 16 amino acids. After removal of 1 base from V and 6 bases from J, the junction contained 7 bases not matched to a gene. Here the CDR3 reads CASSQASPQGAGELFF. The DNA of the CDR3 is TGTGCCAGCAGCCAAGCGTCTCCACAGGGGGCCGGGGAGCTGTTTTTT.

Only a few counts were recorded for this clonotype. A much larger clone lies a single base off, so this may be a read error. The chain recombines TRBV5-1 with TRBJ2-1, with 7 positions matching TRBD1. Trimming cost V 1 base and J 5 bases; bases outside gene matches: 3. The CDR3 length is 14 residues. Germline-derived CDR1 and CDR2 are SGHRS and YFSETQ. The CDR3 nucleotides are TGCGCCAGCAGCTTGCAGGGGGACAACAATGAGCAGTTCTTC. Protein sequence: CASSLQGDNNEQFF.

A remark on this clonotype: A single base separates this from a much larger clone, so it may be a read error. This chain uses TRBV11-2 with TRBJ1-5; D is unresolved. Germline V CDR1 and CDR2: SGHAT, FQNNGV. V was clipped by 5 bases and J by 4 bases, with 18 bases between them. CDR3 size: 16 residues. The CDR3 spells CASSAGKGLPNQPQHF. Here the CDR3 DNA reads TGTGCCAGCAGCGCCGGGAAAGGTCTTCCAAATCAGCCCCAGCATTTT. Combining the CDR3 with reference TRBV11-2 and TRBJ1-5 gives the whole variable domain EAGVAQSPRYKIIEKRQSVAFWCNPISGHATLYWYQQILGQGPKLLIQFQNNGVVDDSQLPKDRFSAERLKGVDSTLKIQPAKLEDSAVYLCASSAGKGLPNQPQHFGDGTRLSIL.

A few counts support this clonotype. V is TRBV11-2 and J is TRBJ2-7; tentatively, D is TRBD1 or TRBD2 (5 bases each). Per the germline V gene, CDR1 is SGHAT and CDR2 is FQNNGV. There are 15 residues in the CDR3. The V and J ends lost 1 base and 3 bases respectively, with 13 bases between them. CDR3 amino acids: CASSLGAGTSYEQYF. The CDR3 DNA follows: TGTGCCAGCAGCTTAGGCGCCGGGACGAGCTACGAGCAGTACTTC.

This clonotype has ten or more counts. This chain links TRBV5-1 with TRBJ2-5; D not resolved. Deletions cut 1 base from V and 4 bases from J, with 14 bases between. Germline CDR1 and CDR2: SGHRS and YFSETQ. The CDR3 covers 15 residues. The CDR3 DNA reads TGCGCCAGCAGCTTGTCCCTGACCAAACGAGAGACCCAGTACTTC. Amino acids: CASSLSLTKRETQYF. Full variable domain (missing parts from reference TRBV5-1 and TRBJ2-5): KAGVTQTPRYLIKTRGQQVTLSCSPISGHRSVSWYQQTPGQGLQFLFEYFSETQRNKGNFPGRFSGRQFSNSRSEMNVSTLELGDSALYLCASSLSLTKRETQYFGPGTRLLVL.

This clonotype has at least ten counts. This sequence joins TRBV5-1 and TRBJ2-7; D gene ambiguous. The CDR3 spans 14 residues. The germline V and J ends were trimmed by 0 bases and 3 bases, with 10 bases remaining between them. The germline gives CDR1 SGHRS, CDR2 YFSETQ. The chain's CDR3 is CASSLDASDYEQYF. The DNA of the CDR3 is TGCGCCAGCAGCTTGGACGCATCCGACTACGAGCAGTACTTC. Filled out from reference TRBV5-1 and TRBJ2-7, the complete variable domain reads KAGVTQTPRYLIKTRGQQVTLSCSPISGHRSVSWYQQTPGQGLQFLFEYFSETQRNKGNFPGRFSGRQFSNSRSEMNVSTLELGDSALYLCASSLDASDYEQYFGPGTRLTVT.

This clonotype was seen repeatedly, ten times or more. The gene calls are TRBV7-9 and TRBJ2-1, with 10 bases matching TRBD1. Trimming at V came to 3 bases and at J to 14 bases, leaving 13 bases not matched to a gene. CDR1 is SEHNR, CDR2 FQNEAQ, per germline (reference sequence). The length of the CDR3 is 15 residues. DNA for the CDR3: TGTGCCAGCAGCTTTGAATCAACCCCCGGGACAGGGGAGTTCTTC. Amino acid sequence: CASSFESTPGTGEFF.

In this sample, this clonotype turned up many times. The J gene is TRBJ1-1, the V gene TRBV4-1; 8 positions agree with TRBD1. Trimming at V came to 0 bases and at J to 5 bases, leaving 8 bases not matched to a gene. Germline CDR1 reads MGHRA; CDR2 reads YSYEKL. The CDR3 runs to 16 residues. DNA for the CDR3: TGCGCCAGCAGCCAAGACCGGGACAGGACCGGGACTGAAGCTTTCTTT. This encodes CASSQDRDRTGTEAFF.

Ten or more counts support this clonotype. The chain combines TRBV20-1 with TRBJ1-2; 9 nucleotides agree with TRBD1. The CDR3 loop spans 14 amino acids. The germline CDR1 and CDR2 sequences are DFQATT and SNEGSKA (reference sequence). The trim removed 3 bases at V and 8 bases at J, leaving 10 bases unmatched. CDR3 in DNA: TGCAGTGCTAGGGATCCGACAGGGGGTCGGGGCTACACCTTC. It yields the protein CSARDPTGGRGYTF.

Many counts were recorded for this clonotype. This chain joins TRBV7-2 and TRBJ2-7, with D unresolved. V was shortened by 5 bases and J by 6 bases, with 20 bases between the two germline ends. The germline V gene encodes CDR1 SGHTA and CDR2 FQGNSA. CDR3 size: 15 residues. This CDR3 is CASSRAEPRVSEQYF. CDR3 DNA sequence: TGTGCCAGCAGCCGGGCGGAGCCCCGGGTGAGCGAGCAGTACTTC.

This clonotype has at least ten counts. V usage is TRBV14 and J usage is TRBJ2-1; D remains unclear. From germline, CDR1 is SGHDN and CDR2 FVKESK. The CDR3 consists of 13 residues. V lost 4 bases to trimming and J lost 8 bases, with 12 bases between them. CDR3 bases: TGTGCCAGCAGCCGACCCACGGAGTATGAGCAGTTCTTC. Encoded protein: CASSRPTEYEQFF. Looking up the rest from reference TRBV14 and TRBJ2-1 gives the full variable domain: EAGVTQFPSHSVIEKGQTVTLRCDPISGHDNLYWYRRVMGKEIKFLLHFVKESKQDESGMPNNRFLAERTGGTYSTLKVQPAELEDSGVYFCASSRPTEYEQFFGPGTRLTVL.

This clonotype was seen repeatedly, ten times or more. V and J are TRBV5-6 and TRBJ1-2; D is unclear. Trimming removed 6 bases at V and 2 bases at J, with 11 bases between. In germline, CDR1 is SGHDT, CDR2 YYEEEE. The CDR3 runs 13 residues. CDR3 in DNA: TGTGCCAGCACCATACAATCCAACTATGGCTACACCTTC. Its protein product is CASTIQSNYGYTF.

The V call is TRBV20-1, the J call TRBJ2-1; 9 positions agree with TRBD1. Germline V gives CDR1 DFQATT, CDR2 SNEGSKA (reference sequence). V dropped 0 bases and J dropped 8; count of bases not matched to a gene: 8. CDR3 size: 15 residues. CDR3 in amino acids: CSARDPGQGGYEQFF. The CDR3, as DNA: TGCAGTGCTAGAGATCCGGGACAGGGCGGCTATGAGCAGTTCTTC.

The table lists this clonotype with a few counts. The chain couples TRBV19 to TRBJ1-4; D gene uncertain. V lost 2 bases and J 0 bases, leaving 4 bases between the germline ends. Germline V gene data show CDR1 as LNHDA and CDR2 as SQIVND (reference sequence). The CDR3 contains 14 residues. The CDR3 region is CASSITATNEKLFF. CDR3 DNA: TGTGCCAGTAGTATAACGGCAACTAATGAAAAACTGTTTTTT. Looking up the rest from reference TRBV19 and TRBJ1-4 gives the full variable domain: DGGITQSPKYLFRKEGQNVTLSCEQNLNHDAMYWYRQDPGQGLRLIYYSQIVNDFQKGDIAEGYSVSREKKESFPLTVTSAQKNPTAFYLCASSITATNEKLFFGSGTQLSVL.

This clonotype was found many times. The chain carries TRBV13 and TRBJ2-3; tentatively, D is TRBD1 or TRBD2 (5 bases each). V was cut by 5 bases and J by 5 bases, with 17 bases left in between. CDR3 length: 15 residues. Germline lookup yields CDR1 PRHDT and CDR2 FYEKMQ (reference sequence). CDR3 nucleotides: TGTGCCAGCAGCGATGGGGGAAGTCTTAGAGATACGCAGTATTTT. It translates to CASSDGGSLRDTQYF.

This clonotype was counted ten times or more. The chain combines TRBV10-3 with TRBJ2-3; possibly TRBD2 for D (6 bases). The CDR3 extends over 16 amino acids. Germline V gene sequence: CDR1 ENHRY, CDR2 SYGVKD. With 2 bases removed from V and 3 bases from J, the gap between germline ends came to 15 bases. CDR3 sequence (DNA): TGTGCCATCAGTGAGGGGCTCCGTGGGGGGACAGATACGCAGTATTTT. It translates to CAISEGLRGGTDTQYF.

Many counts were recorded for this clonotype. V usage is TRBV5-1 and J usage is TRBJ2-1; the D is unclear. Trimming took 0 bases from V and 7 from J, leaving 8 bases between them. This CDR3 has 13 amino acids. CDR1 is SGHRS, CDR2 YFSETQ, per germline. This CDR3 is CASSLVLGNEQFF. CDR3 DNA: TGCGCCAGCAGCTTGGTGTTGGGGAATGAGCAGTTCTTC.

There are many counts of this clonotype. V is TRBV7-2 and J is TRBJ2-6; D uncertain. Germline CDR1 SGHTA, CDR2 FQGNSA. V was clipped by 5 bases and J by 8 bases, with 13 bases between them. The CDR3 has 14 residues. CDR3 loop: CASSPRTRTNVLTF. The CDR3 DNA reads TGTGCCAGCAGCCCCCGTACCCGGACCAACGTCCTGACTTTC.

This clonotype was counted at least ten times. The rearrangement uses TRBV4-3 and TRBJ1-6; the match to TRBD1 covers 8 bases. After removal of 0 bases from V and 8 bases from J, the junction contained 3 bases not matched to a gene. Germline values: CDR1 LGHNA, CDR2 YSLEER. The CDR3 runs 15 residues. The CDR3 is CASSQDRTGYSPLHF. The CDR3 DNA reads TGCGCCAGCAGCCAAGATAGGACAGGGTATTCACCCCTCCACTTT.

This clonotype was observed at least ten times. This chain joins TRBV5-1 and TRBJ2-7; D tentatively fits TRBD1 or TRBD2 (5 bases each). Germline values: CDR1 SGHRS, CDR2 YFSETQ. Trimming removed 3 bases from V and 0 bases from J, with 13 bases in between. The CDR3 sequence is 15 residues long. The CDR3 DNA is TGCGCCAGCAGCTCCGGGACCGTTAGCTCCTACGAGCAGTACTTC. Its translation: CASSSGTVSSYEQYF. Full variable domain (missing parts from reference TRBV5-1 and TRBJ2-7): KAGVTQTPRYLIKTRGQQVTLSCSPISGHRSVSWYQQTPGQGLQFLFEYFSETQRNKGNFPGRFSGRQFSNSRSEMNVSTLELGDSALYLCASSSGTVSSYEQYFGPGTRLTVT.

Ten or more counts support this clonotype. V usage is TRBV7-2 and J usage is TRBJ1-1; D is undetermined. The CDR3 sequence is 14 residues long. The V gene lost 1 base and the J gene lost 7 bases, with 13 bases spanning the gap. CDR1 and CDR2 (germline): SGHTA, FQGNSA. Here the CDR3 reads CASSLGRERSEAFF. DNA of the CDR3: TGTGCCAGCAGCTTAGGAAGAGAGCGGAGTGAAGCTTTCTTT.

The sample holds many counts of this clonotype. The chain links TRBV20-1 to TRBJ2-7; 9 nucleotides match TRBD2. This CDR3 has 15 amino acids. CDR1 and CDR2 from the germline V gene are DFQATT and SNEGSKA (reference sequence). Trimming at V came to 4 bases and at J to 0 bases, leaving 7 bases not matched to a gene. The CDR3 sequence is CSAIAGEGFSYEQYF. In DNA, the CDR3 is TGCAGTGCTATAGCGGGGGAGGGTTTCTCCTACGAGCAGTACTTC.